Included here is one T cell receptor (beta chain) sequence, with context. Its antigen remains unknown. Study outcomes and limitations: The TCR gene usage of tumor memory CD4+ T cells clustered together with blood and lymph node memory CD4+ cells and with lymph node naive CD4+ cells.

Treg sorting used a CD4+CD25+CD127-/low gate. After constant-region reverse-primer amplification, full-length variable regions underwent semi-nested PCR with Nested Universal Primer A. TCRdb re-called the 5' RACE reads with MiXCR, one entry per CDR3 protein. The table shows 62,000 or so distinct CDR3 sequences, with roughly 28% occurring only once. The CDR3 covers 13 residues. V lost 1 base, J lost 8 bases, and 6 bases lay in between. Germline CDR1 reads SEHNR; CDR2 reads FQNEAQ (reference sequence). This chain connects TRBV7-9 to TRBJ1-6; D is undetermined. The TCR was taken from a female donor with breast cancer. Material: tumor-infiltrating Tregs sorted from the breast tumor. CDR3 sequence reads: CASSLGMDSPLHF. The CDR3 DNA reads as TGTGCCAGCAGCTTAGGTATGGATTCACCCCTCCACTTT.